This note documents a single TCR beta chain sequence. The record originates from a study of blood T cell repertoires in COVID-19. Whole-study context: Specimens from acute and convalescent COVID-19 originated in the United States, Italy and Spain.

V was cut by 5 bases and J by 1 base, with 10 bases left in between. The CDR3 runs 14 residues. The germline CDR1 and CDR2 sequences are SNHLY and FYNNEI. Authors' data handling: It was from reference gene primer amplification that nucleated cell counts were estimated. Produced via immunoSEQ multiplex PCR; TCRdb's table is partial and in-frame only. The DNA gave D and trimming, while V, J and clone size come from that table. The sample holds 90,000 to 120,000 clones, 75% to 95% seen once. The sequencing sample was made of peripheral blood. The chain recombines TRBV2 with TRBJ2-3; D not resolved. This clonotype originated in a woman in her twenties or thirties with acute or convalescent COVID-19. The CDR3 DNA is TGTGCCAGCAGTACCCGGGTGGGCACAGATACGCAGTATTTT. This codes for CASSTRVGTDTQYF. The full variable domain, its missing parts supplied by reference TRBV2 and TRBJ2-3, is EPEVTQTPSHQVTQMGQEVILRCVPISNHLYFYWYRQILGQKVEFLVSFYNNEISEKSEIFDDQFSVERPDGSNFTLKIRSTKLEDSAMYFCASSTRVGTDTQYFGPGTRLTVL.